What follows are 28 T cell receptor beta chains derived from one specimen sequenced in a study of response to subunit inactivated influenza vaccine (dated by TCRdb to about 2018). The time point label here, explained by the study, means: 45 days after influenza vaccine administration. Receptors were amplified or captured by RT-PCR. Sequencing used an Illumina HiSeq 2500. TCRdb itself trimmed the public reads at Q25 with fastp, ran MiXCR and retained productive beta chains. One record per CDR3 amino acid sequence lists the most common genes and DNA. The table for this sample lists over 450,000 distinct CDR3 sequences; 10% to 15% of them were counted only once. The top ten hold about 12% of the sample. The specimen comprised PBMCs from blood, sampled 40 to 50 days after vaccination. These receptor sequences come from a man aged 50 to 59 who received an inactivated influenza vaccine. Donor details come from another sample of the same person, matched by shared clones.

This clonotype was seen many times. As DNA, the CDR3 is TGCGCCAGCAGCTTGATGGGGACTAATGAAAAACTGTTTTTT. Translated: CASSLMGTNEKLFF. The V gene is TRBV5-1, the J gene TRBJ1-4; D uncertain. The CDR3 has 14 amino acids. V lost 1 base and J 2 bases, leaving 6 bases between the germline ends. CDR1 is SGHRS and CDR2 is YFSETQ in the germline V gene.

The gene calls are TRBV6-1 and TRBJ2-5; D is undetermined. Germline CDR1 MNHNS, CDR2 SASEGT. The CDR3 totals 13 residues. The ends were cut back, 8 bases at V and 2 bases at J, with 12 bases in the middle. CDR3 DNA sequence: TGTGCCAGCCAGAGGTGGCTTCAAGAGACCCAGTACTTC. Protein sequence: CASQRWLQETQYF.

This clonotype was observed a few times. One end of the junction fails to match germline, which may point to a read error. CDR3 sequence reads: CASSSQEGMETQYF. The CDR3 nucleotides read TGTGCTAGCAGCTCCCAGGAGGGTATGGAGACCCAGTACTTC. The chain employs TRBV7-7 and TRBJ2-5, with a possible D match to TRBD2 (6 bases). CDR1 SSHAT and CDR2 FNYEAQ come from the germline V gene (reference sequence). The CDR3 consists of 14 residues.

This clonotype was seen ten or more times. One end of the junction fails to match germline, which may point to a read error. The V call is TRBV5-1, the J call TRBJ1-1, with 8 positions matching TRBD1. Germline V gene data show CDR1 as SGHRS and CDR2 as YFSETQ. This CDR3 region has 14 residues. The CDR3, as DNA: TGTGCCAGCAGCCTGGGACAGGAGAACACTGAAGCTTTCTTT. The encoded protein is CASSLGQENTEAFF.

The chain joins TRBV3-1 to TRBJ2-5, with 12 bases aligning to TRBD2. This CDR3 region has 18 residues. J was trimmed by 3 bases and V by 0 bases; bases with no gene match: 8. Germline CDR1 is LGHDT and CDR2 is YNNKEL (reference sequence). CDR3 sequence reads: CASSQDPASGRVEETQYF. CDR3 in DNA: TGTGCCAGCAGCCAAGATCCGGCTAGCGGGAGGGTCGAAGAGACCCAGTACTTC.

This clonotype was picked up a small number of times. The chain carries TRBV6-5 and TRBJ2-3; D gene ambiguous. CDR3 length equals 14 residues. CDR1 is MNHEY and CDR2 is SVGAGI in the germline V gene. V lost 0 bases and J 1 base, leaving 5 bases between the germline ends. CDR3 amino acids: CASSYSKGTDTQYF. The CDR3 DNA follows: TGTGCCAGCAGTTACTCGAAGGGCACAGATACGCAGTATTTT.

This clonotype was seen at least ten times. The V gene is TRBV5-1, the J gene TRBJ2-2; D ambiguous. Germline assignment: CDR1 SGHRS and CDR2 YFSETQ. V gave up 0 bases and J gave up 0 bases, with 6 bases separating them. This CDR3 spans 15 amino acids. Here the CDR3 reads CASSLATANTGELFF. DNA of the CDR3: TGCGCCAGCAGCTTGGCTACCGCGAACACCGGGGAGCTGTTTTTT.

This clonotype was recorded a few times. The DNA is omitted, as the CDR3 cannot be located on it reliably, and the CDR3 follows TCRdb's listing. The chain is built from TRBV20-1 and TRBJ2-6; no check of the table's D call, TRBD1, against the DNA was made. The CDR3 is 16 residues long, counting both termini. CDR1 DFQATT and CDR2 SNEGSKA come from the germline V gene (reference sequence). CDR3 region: CSALDKGSSGANVLTF.

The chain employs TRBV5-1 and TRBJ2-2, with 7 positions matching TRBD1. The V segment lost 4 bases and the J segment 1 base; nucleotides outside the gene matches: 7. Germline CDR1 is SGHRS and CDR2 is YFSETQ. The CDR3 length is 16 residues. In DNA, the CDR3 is TGCGCCAGCAGCACTAACAGGGGCGGGAACACCGGGGAGCTGTTTTTT. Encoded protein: CASSTNRGGNTGELFF.

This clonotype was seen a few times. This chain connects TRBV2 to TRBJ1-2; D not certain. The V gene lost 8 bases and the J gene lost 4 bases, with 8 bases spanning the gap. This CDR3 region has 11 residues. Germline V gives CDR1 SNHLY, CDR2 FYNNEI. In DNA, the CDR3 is TGTGCCAGCGTCTGGGGCTATGGCTACACCTTC. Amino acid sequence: CASVWGYGYTF.

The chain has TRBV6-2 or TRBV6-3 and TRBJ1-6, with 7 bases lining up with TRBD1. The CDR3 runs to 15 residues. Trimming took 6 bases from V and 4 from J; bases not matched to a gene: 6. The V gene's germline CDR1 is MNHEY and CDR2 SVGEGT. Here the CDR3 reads CASSWDSSYNSPLHF. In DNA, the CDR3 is TGTGCCAGCAGCTGGGACAGCTCTTATAATTCACCCCTCCACTTT.

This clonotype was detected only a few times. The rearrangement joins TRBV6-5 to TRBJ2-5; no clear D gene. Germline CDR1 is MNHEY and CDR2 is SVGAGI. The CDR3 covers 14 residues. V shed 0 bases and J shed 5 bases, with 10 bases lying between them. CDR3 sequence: CASSYSEYAETQYF. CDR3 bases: TGTGCCAGCAGTTACTCCGAGTATGCGGAGACCCAGTACTTC.

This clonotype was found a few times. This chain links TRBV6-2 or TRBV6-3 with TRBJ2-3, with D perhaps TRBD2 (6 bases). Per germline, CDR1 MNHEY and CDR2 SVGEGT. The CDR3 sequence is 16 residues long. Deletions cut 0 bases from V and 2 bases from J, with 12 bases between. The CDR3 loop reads CASSYSPGLTTDTQYF. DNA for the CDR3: TGTGCCAGCAGTTACTCCCCGGGACTTACCACAGATACGCAGTATTTT.

The CDR3 loop reads CASSQETQARNEQYF. CDR3 nucleotide sequence: TGCGCCAGCAGCCAAGAAACGCAGGCGAGGAACGAGCAGTACTTC. The chain employs TRBV4-1 and TRBJ2-7; D gene uncertain. Germline V gives CDR1 MGHRA, CDR2 YSYEKL. The CDR3 length is 15 residues. The V and J ends lost 0 bases and 5 bases respectively, with 14 bases between them.

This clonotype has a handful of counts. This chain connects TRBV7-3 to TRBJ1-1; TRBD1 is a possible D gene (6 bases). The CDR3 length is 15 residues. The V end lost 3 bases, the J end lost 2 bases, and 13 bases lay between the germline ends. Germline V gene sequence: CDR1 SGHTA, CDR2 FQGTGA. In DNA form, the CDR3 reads TGTGCCAGCAGCTTCTCAGGGGACCAAAACACTGAAGCTTTCTTT. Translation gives CASSFSGDQNTEAFF.

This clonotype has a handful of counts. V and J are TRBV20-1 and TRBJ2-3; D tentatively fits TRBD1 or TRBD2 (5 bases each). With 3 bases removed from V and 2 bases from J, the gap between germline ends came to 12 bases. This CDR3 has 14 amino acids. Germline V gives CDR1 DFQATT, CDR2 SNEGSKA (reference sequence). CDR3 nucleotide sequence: TGCAGTGCTAGCTCGGGGCGCGACACAGATACGCAGTATTTT. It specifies CSASSGRDTDTQYF.

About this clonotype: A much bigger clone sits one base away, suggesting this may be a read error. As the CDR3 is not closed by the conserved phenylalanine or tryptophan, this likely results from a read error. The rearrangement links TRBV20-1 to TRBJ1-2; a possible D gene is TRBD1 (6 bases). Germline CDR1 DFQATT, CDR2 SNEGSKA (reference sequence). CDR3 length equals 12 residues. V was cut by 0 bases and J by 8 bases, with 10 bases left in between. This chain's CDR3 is CSARDAGEGYTL. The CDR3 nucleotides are TGCAGTGCTAGAGATGCAGGGGAAGGCTACACCTTA.

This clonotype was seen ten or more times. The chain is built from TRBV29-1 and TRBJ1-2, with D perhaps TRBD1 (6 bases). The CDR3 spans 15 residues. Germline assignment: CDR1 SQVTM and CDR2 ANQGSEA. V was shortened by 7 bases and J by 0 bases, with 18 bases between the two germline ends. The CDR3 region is CSARTADRANYGYTF. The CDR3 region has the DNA TGCAGCGCTCGGACAGCTGACAGAGCTAACTATGGCTACACCTTC.

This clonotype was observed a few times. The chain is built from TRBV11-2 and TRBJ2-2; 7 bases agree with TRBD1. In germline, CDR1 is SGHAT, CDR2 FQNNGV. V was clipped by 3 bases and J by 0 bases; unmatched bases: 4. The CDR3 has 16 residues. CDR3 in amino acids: CASSLSTGTNTGELFF. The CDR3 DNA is TGTGCCAGCAGCTTGTCGACAGGGACGAACACCGGGGAGCTGTTTTTT.

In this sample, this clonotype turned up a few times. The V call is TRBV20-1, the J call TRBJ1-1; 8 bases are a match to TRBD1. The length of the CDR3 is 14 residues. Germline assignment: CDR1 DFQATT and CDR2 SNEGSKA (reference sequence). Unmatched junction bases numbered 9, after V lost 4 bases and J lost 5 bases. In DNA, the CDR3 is TGCAGTGCTAAACCCCAGGGGGCGTGGACTGAAGCTTTCTTT. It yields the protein CSAKPQGAWTEAFF.

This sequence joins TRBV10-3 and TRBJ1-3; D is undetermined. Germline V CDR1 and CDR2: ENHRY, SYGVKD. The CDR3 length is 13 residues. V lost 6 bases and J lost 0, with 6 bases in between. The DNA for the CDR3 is TGTGCCATCAGCGCAGACTCTGGAAACACCATATATTTT. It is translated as CAISADSGNTIYF.

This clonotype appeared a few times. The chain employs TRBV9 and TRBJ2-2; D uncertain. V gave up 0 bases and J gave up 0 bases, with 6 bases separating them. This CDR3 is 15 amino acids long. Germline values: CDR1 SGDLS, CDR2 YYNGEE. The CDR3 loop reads CASSVGGSNTGELFF. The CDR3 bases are TGTGCCAGCAGCGTAGGAGGTTCGAACACCGGGGAGCTGTTTTTT.

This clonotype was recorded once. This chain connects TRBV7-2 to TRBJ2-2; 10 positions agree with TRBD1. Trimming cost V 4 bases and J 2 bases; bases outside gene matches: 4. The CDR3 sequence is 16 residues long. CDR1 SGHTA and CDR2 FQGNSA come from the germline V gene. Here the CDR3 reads CASSSRQGANTGELFF. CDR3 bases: TGTGCCAGCAGCTCTCGACAGGGGGCCAACACCGGGGAGCTGTTTTTT.

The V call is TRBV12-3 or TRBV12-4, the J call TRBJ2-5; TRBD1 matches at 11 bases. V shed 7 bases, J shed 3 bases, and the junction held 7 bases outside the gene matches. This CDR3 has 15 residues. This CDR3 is CASNRWTGGEETQYF. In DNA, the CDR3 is TGTGCCAGCAACCGTTGGACAGGGGGCGAAGAGACCCAGTACTTC.

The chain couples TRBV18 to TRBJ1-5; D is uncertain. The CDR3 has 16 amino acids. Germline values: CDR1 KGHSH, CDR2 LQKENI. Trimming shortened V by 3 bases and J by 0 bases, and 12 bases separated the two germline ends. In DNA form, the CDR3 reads TGTGCCAGCTCACCCCAGTTACTAAATAGCAATCAGCCCCAGCATTTT. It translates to CASSPQLLNSNQPQHF.

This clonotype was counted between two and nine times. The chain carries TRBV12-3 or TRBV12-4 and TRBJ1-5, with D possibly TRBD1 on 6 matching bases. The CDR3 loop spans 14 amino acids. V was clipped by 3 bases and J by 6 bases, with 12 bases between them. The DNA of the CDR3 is TGTGCCAGCAGTTTTGGGGGGGGGCCTCAGCCCCAGCATTTT. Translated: CASSFGGGPQPQHF.

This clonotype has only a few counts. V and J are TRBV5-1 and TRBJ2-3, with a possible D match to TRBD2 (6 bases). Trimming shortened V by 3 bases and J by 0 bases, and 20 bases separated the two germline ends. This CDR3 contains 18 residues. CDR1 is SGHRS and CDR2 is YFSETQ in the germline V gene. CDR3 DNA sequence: TGCGCCAGCAGCTCGACTTTTGAACTAGCATATAGCACAGATACGCAGTATTTT. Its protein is CASSSTFELAYSTDTQYF.

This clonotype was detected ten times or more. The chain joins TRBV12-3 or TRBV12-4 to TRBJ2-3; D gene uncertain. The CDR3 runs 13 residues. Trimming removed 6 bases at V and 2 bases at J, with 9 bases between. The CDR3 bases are TGTGCCAGCAGCTTAAAAAACACAGATACGCAGTATTTT. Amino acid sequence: CASSLKNTDTQYF.